The T cell receptor (beta chain) under discussion was sequenced for a study of Graves' ophthalmopathy and Graves' hyperthyroidism. General observations from the study: A majority of expanded thyroid clonotypes exceeding 0.001 frequency were likewise present in blood.

Germline loops: CDR1 MNHEY, CDR2 SMNVEV (reference sequence). V was shortened by 4 bases and J by 5 bases, with 18 bases between the two germline ends. This CDR3 spans 15 amino acids. Amplification of TCR beta CDR3 regions used RNA transcripts. The first-round RT-PCR employed HTBI primers together with the Qiagen OneStep RT-PCR kit. A multiplex PCR was then performed as the second round. TCRdb recomputed calls from the multiplex PCR reads with MiXCR, one row per CDR3 protein. Among about 370,000 distinct CDR3 sequences listed, about a sixth were seen once. About this clonotype itself: Its specificity is not known.

Establishment of the diagnosis relied upon clinical symptoms, serum thyroxine, TRAb, thyroid ultrasound and orbital computed tomography. The clonotype originates from an adult woman with stable Graves' hyperthyroidism. The chain joins TRBV27 to TRBJ2-7; D may be TRBD2 (6 bases). The sequencing sample was made of peripheral blood. The CDR3: CASSSPGESIHEQYF. The DNA for the CDR3 is TGTGCCAGCAGTTCTCCGGGGGAATCCATCCACGAGCAGTACTTC.